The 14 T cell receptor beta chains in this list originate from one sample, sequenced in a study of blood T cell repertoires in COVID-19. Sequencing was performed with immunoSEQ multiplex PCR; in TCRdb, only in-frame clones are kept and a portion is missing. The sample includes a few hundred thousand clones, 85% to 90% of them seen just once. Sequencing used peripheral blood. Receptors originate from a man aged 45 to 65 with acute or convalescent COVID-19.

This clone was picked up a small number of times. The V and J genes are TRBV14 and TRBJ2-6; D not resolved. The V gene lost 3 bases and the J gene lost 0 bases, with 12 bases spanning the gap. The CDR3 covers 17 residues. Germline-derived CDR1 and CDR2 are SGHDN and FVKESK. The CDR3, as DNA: TGTGCCAGCAGCCAGCGCCTTACCACCTCTGGGGCCAACGTCCTGACTTTC. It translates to CASSQRLTTSGANVLTF.

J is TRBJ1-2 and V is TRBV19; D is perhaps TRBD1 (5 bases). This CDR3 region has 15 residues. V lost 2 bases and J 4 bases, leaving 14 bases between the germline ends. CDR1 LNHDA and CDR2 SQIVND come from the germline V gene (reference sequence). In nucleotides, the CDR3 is TGTGCCAGTAGTATACAGGCGGGGGGTCGCTATGGCTACACCTTC. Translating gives CASSIQAGGRYGYTF.

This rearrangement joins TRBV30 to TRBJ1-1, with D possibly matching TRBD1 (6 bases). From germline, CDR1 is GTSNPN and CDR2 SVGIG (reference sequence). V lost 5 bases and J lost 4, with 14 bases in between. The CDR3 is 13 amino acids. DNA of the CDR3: TGTGCCTGGGTGAGACAGGACCTCACTGAAGCTTTCTTT. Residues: CAWVRQDLTEAFF. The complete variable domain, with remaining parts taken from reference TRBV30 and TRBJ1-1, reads SQTIHQWPATLVQPVGSPLSLECTVEGTSNPNLYWYRQAAGRGLQLLFYSVGIGQISSEVPQNLSASRPQDRQFILSSKKLLLSDSGFYLCAWVRQDLTEAFFGQGTRLTVV.

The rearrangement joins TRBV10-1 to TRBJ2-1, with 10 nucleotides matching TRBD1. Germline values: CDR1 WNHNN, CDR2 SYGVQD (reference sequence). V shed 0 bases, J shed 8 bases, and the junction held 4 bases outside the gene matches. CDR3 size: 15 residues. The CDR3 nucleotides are TGCGCCAGCAGTGAGTCGGGACAGGGGTTGGATGAGCAGTTCTTC. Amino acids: CASSESGQGLDEQFF.

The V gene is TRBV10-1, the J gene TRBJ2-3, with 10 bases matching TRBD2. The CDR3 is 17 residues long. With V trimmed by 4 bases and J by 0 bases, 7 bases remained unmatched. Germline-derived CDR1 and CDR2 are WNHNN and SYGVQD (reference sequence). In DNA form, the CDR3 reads TGCGCCAGCAGTGTGCTAGCGGGGGTACAAAGCACAGATACGCAGTATTTT. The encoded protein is CASSVLAGVQSTDTQYF.

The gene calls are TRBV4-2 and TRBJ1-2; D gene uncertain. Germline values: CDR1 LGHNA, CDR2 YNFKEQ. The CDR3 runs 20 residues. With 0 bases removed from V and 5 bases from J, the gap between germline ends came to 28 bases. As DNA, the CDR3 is TGTGCCAGCAGCCAAGATGCTATGAGGGCGAAAAGGACTTTGGCATATGGCTACACCTTC. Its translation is CASSQDAMRAKRTLAYGYTF.

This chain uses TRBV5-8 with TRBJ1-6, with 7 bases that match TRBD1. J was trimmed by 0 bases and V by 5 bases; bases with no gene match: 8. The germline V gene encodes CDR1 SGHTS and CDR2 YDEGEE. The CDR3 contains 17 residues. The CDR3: CASRGGQRVSYNSPLHF. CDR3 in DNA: TGTGCCAGCAGGGGGGGACAGCGAGTCTCCTATAATTCACCCCTCCACTTT.

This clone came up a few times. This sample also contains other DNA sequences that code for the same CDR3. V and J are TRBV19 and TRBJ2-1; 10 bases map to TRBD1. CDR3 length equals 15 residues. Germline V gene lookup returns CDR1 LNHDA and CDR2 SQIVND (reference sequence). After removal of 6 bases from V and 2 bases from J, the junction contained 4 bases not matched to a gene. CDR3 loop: CASRGTGVTYNEQFF. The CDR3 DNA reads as TGTGCCAGTAGGGGGACAGGGGTTACCTACAATGAGCAGTTCTTC. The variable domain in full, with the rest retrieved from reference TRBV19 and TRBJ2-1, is DGGITQSPKYLFRKEGQNVTLSCEQNLNHDAMYWYRQDPGQGLRLIYYSQIVNDFQKGDIAEGYSVSREKKESFPLTVTSAQKNPTAFYLCASRGTGVTYNEQFFGPGTRLTVL.

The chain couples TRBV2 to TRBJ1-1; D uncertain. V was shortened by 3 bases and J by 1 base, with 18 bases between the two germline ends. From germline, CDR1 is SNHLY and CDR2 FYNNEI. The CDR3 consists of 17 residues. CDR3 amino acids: CASSEGRSLSRNTEAFF. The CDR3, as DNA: TGTGCCAGCAGTGAGGGCAGAAGTCTTTCCCGGAACACTGAAGCTTTCTTT.

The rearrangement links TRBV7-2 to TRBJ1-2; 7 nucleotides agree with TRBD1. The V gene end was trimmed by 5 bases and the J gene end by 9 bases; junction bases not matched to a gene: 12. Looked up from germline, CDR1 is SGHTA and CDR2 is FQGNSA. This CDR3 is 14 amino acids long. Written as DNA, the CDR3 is TGTGCCAGCAGCCAGGTGACAGGGTCCAGTCGCTACACCTTC. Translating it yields CASSQVTGSSRYTF.

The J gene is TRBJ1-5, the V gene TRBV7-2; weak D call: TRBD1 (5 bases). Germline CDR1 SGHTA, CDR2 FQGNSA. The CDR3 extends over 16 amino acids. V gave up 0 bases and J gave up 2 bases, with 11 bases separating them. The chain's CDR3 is CASSLAGVSGNQPQHF. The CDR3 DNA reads TGTGCCAGCAGCTTAGCAGGGGTGTCGGGCAATCAGCCCCAGCATTTT.

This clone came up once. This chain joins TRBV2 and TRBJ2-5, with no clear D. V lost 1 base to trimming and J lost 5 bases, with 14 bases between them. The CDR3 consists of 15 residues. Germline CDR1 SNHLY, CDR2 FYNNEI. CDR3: CASSEGRLYGETQYF. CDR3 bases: TGTGCCAGCAGTGAAGGGAGATTGTACGGGGAGACCCAGTACTTC.

CDR3 nucleotides: TGTGCCAGCAGCTTAGGGGCCGGGACAGGGTCTAACTATGGCTACACCTTC. Translating gives CASSLGAGTGSNYGYTF. V is TRBV11-2 and J is TRBJ1-2, with 9 positions matching TRBD1. Per germline, CDR1 SGHAT and CDR2 FQNNGV. The CDR3 extends over 17 amino acids. V lost 1 base and J lost 0; bases outside the gene matches: 6.

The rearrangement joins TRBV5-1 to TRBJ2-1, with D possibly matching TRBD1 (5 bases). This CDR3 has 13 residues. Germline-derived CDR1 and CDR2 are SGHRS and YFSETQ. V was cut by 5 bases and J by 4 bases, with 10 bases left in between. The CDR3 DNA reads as TGCGCCAGCAGAGCAGACAGATACAATGAGCAGTTCTTC. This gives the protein CASRADRYNEQFF.